Detailed here is one T cell receptor beta chain. Its matching antigen is unknown. The sample's treatment: around 19 received Ad26.COV2.S at low or high dose, single or two shots; roughly five received placebo; per-sample allocation not given. The investigators took samples on day 63 after the first vaccine or placebo injection. The record originates from a study of Ad26.COV2.S vaccination and SARS-CoV-2 variants. Notes on the study in general: Measurement of non-spike TCR breadth gave similar results in vaccine and placebo recipients. Responses of spike-specific T cells (both CD8+ and CD4+) reportedly showed substantial breadth after vaccination.

TCRdb keeps only in-frame clones here, not all; method: immunoSEQ multiplex PCR. The profile shows about 350,000 clones, about 88% of them singletons. The specimen was peripheral blood, collected in a trial of Ad26.COV2.S vaccine versus placebo. The TCR comes from a person between 18 and 65 years old who received the Ad26.COV2.S COVID-19 vaccine or a placebo.

Here the CDR3 reads CASSRGTGITYEQYF. In nucleotides, the CDR3 is TGTGCCAGCAGCCGGGGGACAGGGATAACCTACGAGCAGTACTTC. The rearrangement joins TRBV6-5 to TRBJ2-7; 9 bases are a match to TRBD1. The CDR3 runs 15 residues. The germline V gene has CDR1 MNHEY and CDR2 SVGAGI. The junction had 8 bases not matched to a gene; V was cut back by 6 bases and J by 2 bases.